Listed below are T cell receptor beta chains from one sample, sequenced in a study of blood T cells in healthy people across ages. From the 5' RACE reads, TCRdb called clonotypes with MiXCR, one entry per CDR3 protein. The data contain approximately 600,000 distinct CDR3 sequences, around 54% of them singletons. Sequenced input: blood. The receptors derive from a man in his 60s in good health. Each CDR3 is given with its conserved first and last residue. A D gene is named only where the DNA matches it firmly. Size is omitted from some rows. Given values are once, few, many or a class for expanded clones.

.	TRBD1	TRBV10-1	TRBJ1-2	TGCGCCAGCAGTGGGGGATCCGGGACAGGGTCAGATGGCTACACCTTC	CASSGGSGTGSDGYTF
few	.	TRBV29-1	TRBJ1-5	TGCAGCGTTGAAGCGGCAGGGGTGGGTCAGCCCCAGCATTTT	CSVEAAGVGQPQHF
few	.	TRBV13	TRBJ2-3	TGTGCCAGCAGCTTAGAGGACAGAACAGATACGCAGTATTTT	CASSLEDRTDTQYF
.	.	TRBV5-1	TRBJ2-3	TGCGCCAGCAGCGACGGGGGCACAGATACGCAGTATTTT	CASSDGGTDTQYF
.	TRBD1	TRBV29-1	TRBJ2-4	TGCAGCGTAAAACAGGGGCTGGGAAACATTCAGTACTTC	CSVKQGLGNIQYF
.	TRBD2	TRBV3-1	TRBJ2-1	TGTGCCAGCAGCCACGGGACTAGCGGGGTGTTCTTC	CASSHGTSGVFF
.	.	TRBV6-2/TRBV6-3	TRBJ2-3	TGTGCCAGCAACCACAGGACCCTTTACACAGATACGCAGTATTTT	CASNHRTLYTDTQYF
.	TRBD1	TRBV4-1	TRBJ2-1	TGCGCCAGCGGCCATGAACAGGGGGGCCTTTCCTACAATGAGCAGTTCTTC	CASGHEQGGLSYNEQFF
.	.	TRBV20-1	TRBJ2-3	TGCAGTGCCAGGAGAGGGGATACGCAGTATTTT	CSARRGDTQYF
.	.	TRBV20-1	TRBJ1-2	TGCAGTGCTAGAGATCGAGGGGCCTATGGCTACACCTTC	CSARDRGAYGYTF
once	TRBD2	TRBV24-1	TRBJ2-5	TGTGCCACCAGTGATCGAACTAGCGGGGGGGACCAAGAGACCCAGTACTTC	CATSDRTSGGDQETQYF
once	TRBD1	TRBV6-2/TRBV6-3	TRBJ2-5	TGTGCCAGCAAGGACAGGGGTTTAGGCCAAGAGACCCAGTACTTC	CASKDRGLGQETQYF
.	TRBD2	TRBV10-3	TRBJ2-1	TGTGCCATCAGTGAGTGGGGGGGAGGTGAGCAGTTCTTC	CAISEWGGGEQFF
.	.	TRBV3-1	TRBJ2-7	TGTGCCAGCAGCCAAAATGGGGCCTACGAGCAGTACTTC	CASSQNGAYEQYF
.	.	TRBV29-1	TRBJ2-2	TGCAGCGTTGGAGACAGACTAGACACCGGGGAGCTGTTTTTT	CSVGDRLDTGELFF
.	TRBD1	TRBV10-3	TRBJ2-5	TGTGCCATCAGCGCGCGACAGGGGGCTGGGGAGACCCAGTACTTC	CAISARQGAGETQYF
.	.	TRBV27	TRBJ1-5	TGTGCCAGCAGCCTCGGGTCAGGAAACAATCAGCCCCAGCATTTT	CASSLGSGNNQPQHF
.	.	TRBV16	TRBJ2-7	TGTGCCAGCACCGAATTAAAGGGGCCCTACGAGCAGTACTTC	CASTELKGPYEQYF
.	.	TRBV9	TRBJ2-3	TGTGCCAGCAGCGAGCAAATAGCGGCAGAGACGCAGTATTTT	CASSEQIAAETQYF
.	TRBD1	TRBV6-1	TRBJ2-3	TGTGCCAGCAGTGAAGCACGACCATCAGGGGGCTGGGATGCGCAGTATTTT	CASSEARPSGGWDAQYF
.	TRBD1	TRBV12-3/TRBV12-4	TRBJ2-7	TGTGCCAGCAGGTACAGGGGCGAGCAGTACTTC	CASRYRGEQYF
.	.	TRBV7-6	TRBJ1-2	TGTGCCAGCAGCTTAGGCCGAGGCAGGCGTGCGGGAAAGGGCTACACCTTC	CASSLGRGRRAGKGYTF
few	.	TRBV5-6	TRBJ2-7	TGTGCCAGCAGCCCAAGGGAGTGGACGTACGAGCAGTACTTC	CASSPREWTYEQYF
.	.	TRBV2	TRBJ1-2	TGTGCCAGCAGTGAGGGCAGGACCTATGGCTACACCTTC	CASSEGRTYGYTF
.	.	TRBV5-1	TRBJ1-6	TGCGCCAGCAGCGTCGGGCAGCGGGATTCACCCCTCCACTTT	CASSVGQRDSPLHF
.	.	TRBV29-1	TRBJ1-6	TGCAGCGTTGAGGCGGGCCCGGGTTCACCCCTCCACTTT	CSVEAGPGSPLHF
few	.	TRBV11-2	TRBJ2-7	TGTGCCAGCAGCTTAGGGGCAGGGGTTGAGCAGTACTTC	CASSLGAGVEQYF
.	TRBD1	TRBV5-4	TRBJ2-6	TGTGCCAGCAGCCCGGGACAGCGGGCCAACGTCCTGACTTTC	CASSPGQRANVLTF
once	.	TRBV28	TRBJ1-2	TGTGCCAGTTTCGGGCCCCTCTATGGCTACACCTTC	CASFGPLYGYTF
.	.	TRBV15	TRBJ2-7	TGTGCCACCAGCAGCGCGACAAGGGGCGAGCAGTACTTC	CATSSATRGEQYF
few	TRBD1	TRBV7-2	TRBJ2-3	TGTGCCAGCAGCTCCCCCGGGACAGGCGGTCGAGATACGCAGTATTTT	CASSSPGTGGRDTQYF
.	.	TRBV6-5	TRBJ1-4	TGTGCCAGCAGTTACTCTGGGGGGGGTAATGAAAAACTGTTTTTT	CASSYSGGGNEKLFF
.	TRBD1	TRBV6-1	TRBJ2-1	TGTGCCAGCAGTGCAACAGGGGGAGAGACCCAGTTCTTC	CASSATGGETQFF
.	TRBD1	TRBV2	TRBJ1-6	TGTGCCAGCAGTGGGGGACAGTCGGATAATTCACCCCTCCACTTT	CASSGGQSDNSPLHF
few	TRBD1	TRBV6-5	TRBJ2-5	TGTGCCAGCAGGCCTGACAGGGGGCGGGAGACCCAGTACTTC	CASRPDRGRETQYF
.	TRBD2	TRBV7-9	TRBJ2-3	TGTGCCAGCAGCTGGGGGGGGGCAGATACGCAGTATTTT	CASSWGGADTQYF
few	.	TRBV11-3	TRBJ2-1	TGTGCCAGCAGCTTTGGCGATGAGCAGTTCTTC	CASSFGDEQFF
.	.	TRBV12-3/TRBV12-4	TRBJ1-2	TGTGCCAGCAGTCCGACAACGGTTGGTGGCTACACCTTC	CASSPTTVGGYTF
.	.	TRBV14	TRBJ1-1	TGTGCCAGCAGCCACGTGGGAATGCCTGAAGCTTTCTTT	CASSHVGMPEAFF
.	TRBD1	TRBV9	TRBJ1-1	TGTGCCAGCAGCGTAGTGACAGGGCAAGCTTTCTTT	CASSVVTGQAFF
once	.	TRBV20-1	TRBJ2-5	TGCAGTGCTAGATCGCCCGCAGGCCAAGAGACCCAGTACTTC	CSARSPAGQETQYF
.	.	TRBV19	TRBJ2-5	TGTGCCAGTAGTCGGAGGGACCCCCAAGAGACCCAGTACTTC	CASSRRDPQETQYF
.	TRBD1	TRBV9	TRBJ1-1	TGTGCCAGCAGTAATGGACAGGGGACTGAAGCTTTCTTT	CASSNGQGTEAFF
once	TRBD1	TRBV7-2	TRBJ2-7	TGTGCCAGCAGCATCCGGACGACAGGGAACGAGCAGTACTTC	CASSIRTTGNEQYF
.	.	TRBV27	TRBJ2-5	TGTGCCAGCAGTTTATCCCCCCGGGCGTACCAAGAGACCCAGTACTTC	CASSLSPRAYQETQYF
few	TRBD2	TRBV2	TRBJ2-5	TGTGCCAGCAGTCCGACTAGCGGGGTCGGAAAGACCCAGTACTTC	CASSPTSGVGKTQYF
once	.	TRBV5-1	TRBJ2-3	TGCGCCAGCAGCTTTACGACCCTAGAAACAGATACGCAGTATTTT	CASSFTTLETDTQYF
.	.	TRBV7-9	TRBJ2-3	TGTGCCAGCAGCTCGAATGCAGATACGCAGTATTTT	CASSSNADTQYF
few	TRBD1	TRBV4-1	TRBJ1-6	TGCGCCAGCAGCACCGGACAGGGCTATAATTCACCCCTCCACTTT	CASSTGQGYNSPLHF
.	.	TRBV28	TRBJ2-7	TGTGCCAGCAGTTTTCCGGCACGAGACAATGAGCAGTACTTC	CASSFPARDNEQYF
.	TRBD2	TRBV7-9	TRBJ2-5	TGTGCCAGCAGCTTGACTAGCGGGGTTGGGACCCAGTACTTC	CASSLTSGVGTQYF
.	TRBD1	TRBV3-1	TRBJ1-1	TGTGCCAGCAGCCATCGAAGGGGGACAGGGGGCACTGAAGCTTTCTTT	CASSHRRGTGGTEAFF
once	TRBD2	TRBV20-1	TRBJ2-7	TGCAGTGCTCAACTAGCGGGGCCCTCCTACAATGAGCAGTACTTC	CSAQLAGPSYNEQYF